The 27 T cell receptor beta chains in this list originate from one sample, sequenced in a study of blood T cell repertoires in COVID-19. TCRdb's table, derived via immunoSEQ multiplex PCR, lists solely in-frame clones and lacks some. The sample includes roughly 180,000 clones, approximately 80% of them seen just once. Specimen: PBMCs or T cells enriched from blood (not recorded which). The receptors were gathered from a man in his 60s who had been exposed to COVID-19.

The chain joins TRBV18 to TRBJ2-1; TRBD2 aligns across 8 bases. The CDR3 covers 17 residues. CDR1 and CDR2 (germline): KGHSH, LQKENI. V trimming: 4 bases; J trimming: 8 bases; junction bases outside the gene matches: 16. This chain's CDR3 is CASSHPLEAGVSHEQFF. DNA of the CDR3: TGTGCCAGCTCACATCCCCTCGAAGCGGGAGTATCCCATGAGCAGTTCTTC. The full variable domain, rest sourced from reference TRBV18 and TRBJ2-1, is NAGVMQNPRHLVRRRGQEARLRCSPMKGHSHVYWYRQLPEEGLKFMVYLQKENIIDESGMPKERFSAEFPKEGPSILRIQQVVRGDSAAYFCASSHPLEAGVSHEQFFGPGTRLTVL.

In this sample, this clone turned up a few times. The rearrangement uses TRBV11-2 and TRBJ2-7; D perhaps matches TRBD2 (5 bases). CDR1 and CDR2 from the germline V gene are SGHAT and FQNNGV. The CDR3 is 13 residues long. Trimming left V 8 bases short and J 2 bases short, with 13 bases between. The CDR3 coding sequence is TGTGCCAGCTTCGACGGGGTAGCCTACGAGCAGTACTTC. Its protein product is CASFDGVAYEQYF.

This clone was detected once. The V call is TRBV10-2, the J call TRBJ2-2; 8 bases align to TRBD1. J lost 0 bases, V lost 7 bases, and 7 bases had no gene match. Germline CDR1 and CDR2: WSHSY and SAAADI. CDR3 size: 16 residues. Here the CDR3 reads CASTWTGTPNTGELFF. CDR3 bases: TGCGCCAGCACCTGGACAGGGACCCCGAACACCGGGGAGCTGTTTTTT.

J is TRBJ1-5 and V is TRBV6-5; D remains unclear. Germline V gene lookup returns CDR1 MNHEY and CDR2 SVGAGI. The CDR3 sequence is 14 residues long. Trimming shortened V by 2 bases and J by 5 bases, and 10 bases separated the two germline ends. The CDR3 DNA reads as TGTGCCAGCAGTTACGGAGCGGGGTATCAGCCCCAGCATTTT. Translating gives CASSYGAGYQPQHF.

The chain combines TRBV3-1 (or the pseudogene TRBV3-2) with TRBJ2-3; no reliable D call. Looked up from germline, CDR1 is LGHDT and CDR2 is YNNKEL (reference sequence). Trimming pared 5 bases from V and 2 bases from J, leaving 5 bases between. This CDR3 is 12 amino acids long. CDR3 DNA: TGTGCCAGCAGCGAGAACACAGATACGCAGTATTTT. Its protein product is CASSENTDTQYF.

The CDR3 nucleotides read TGTGCCAGCAGTCCGGGGGGGTCCGGCAATCAGCCCCAGCATTTT. Its protein is CASSPGGSGNQPQHF. The chain uses TRBV27 and TRBJ1-5; weak D call: TRBD1 (5 bases). CDR3 length: 15 amino acids. CDR1 is MNHEY and CDR2 is SMNVEV in the germline V gene (reference sequence). The V and J ends lost 5 bases and 2 bases respectively, with 13 bases between them.

The chain carries TRBV27 and TRBJ1-5; 10 bases match TRBD1. CDR1 and CDR2 (germline): MNHEY, SMNVEV (reference sequence). This CDR3 comprises 16 residues. Germline trimming cut 6 bases from V and 0 bases from J; bases unmatched to any gene: 5. Here the CDR3 reads CASRRDRGNSNQPQHF. The CDR3 bases are TGTGCCAGCAGGAGGGACAGGGGAAATAGCAATCAGCCCCAGCATTTT.

The chain uses TRBV29-1 and TRBJ2-2; 8 positions agree with TRBD1. V lost 4 bases and J lost 2; bases outside the gene matches: 6. CDR1 is SQVTM and CDR2 is ANQGSEA in the germline V gene. CDR3 length equals 15 residues. The CDR3 loop reads CSVVDRGYNTGELFF. DNA of the CDR3: TGCAGCGTTGTTGACAGGGGCTATAACACCGGGGAGCTGTTTTTT.

The chain couples TRBV14 to TRBJ1-1; 7 bases map to TRBD1. Losses at the gene ends were 3 bases for V and 1 base for J; bases not matched to a gene: 5. Germline CDR1 and CDR2: SGHDN and FVKESK. This CDR3 spans 15 amino acids. The CDR3 sequence is CASSQKTGSNTEAFF. The CDR3 DNA sequence: TGTGCCAGCAGCCAGAAGACAGGGTCGAACACTGAAGCTTTCTTT.

V is TRBV7-2 and J is TRBJ2-3; D is perhaps TRBD2 (5 bases). The V gene lost 1 base and the J gene lost 3 bases, with 11 bases spanning the gap. The length of the CDR3 is 15 residues. Germline V gene lookup returns CDR1 SGHTA and CDR2 FQGNSA. CDR3 residues: CASSLGTWKTDTQYF. CDR3 nucleotides: TGTGCCAGCAGCTTAGGGACTTGGAAGACAGATACGCAGTATTTT.

This clone was detected only a few times. The chain uses TRBV7-9 and TRBJ1-2, with 8 nucleotides matching TRBD1. Germline-derived CDR1 and CDR2 are SEHNR and FQNEAQ (reference sequence). This CDR3 comprises 13 residues. V gave up 5 bases and J gave up 7 bases; unmatched junction bases: 6. The CDR3 region is CASSLGTGGGYTF. DNA of the CDR3: TGTGCCAGCAGCCTAGGGACAGGTGGTGGCTACACCTTC.

The J gene is TRBJ2-6, the V gene TRBV7-9; D possibly corresponds to TRBD1 (6 bases). Germline V gene data show CDR1 as SEHNR and CDR2 as FQNEAQ (reference sequence). The V gene lost 5 bases and the J gene lost 0 bases, with 17 bases spanning the gap. This CDR3 region has 18 residues. CDR3 DNA sequence: TGTGCCAGCAGCCCCCCTCCTAGGGGGAGCTCTGGGGCCAACGTCCTGACTTTC. Residues: CASSPPPRGSSGANVLTF.

In its sample, this clone was seen once. This chain uses TRBV19 with TRBJ2-7; D might be TRBD2 (5 bases). Trimming took 2 bases from V and 1 from J, leaving 15 bases between them. The CDR3 totals 16 residues. Germline CDR1 and CDR2: LNHDA and SQIVND (reference sequence). CDR3 region: CASSIRQEEGSYEQYF. Written as DNA, the CDR3 is TGTGCCAGTAGTATACGGCAGGAGGAAGGATCCTACGAGCAGTACTTC.

This sequence joins TRBV6-2 or TRBV6-3 and TRBJ2-3; 8 bases map to TRBD2. Germline V gene lookup returns CDR1 MNHEY and CDR2 SVGEGT. The CDR3 extends over 17 amino acids. V lost 6 bases, J lost 1 base, and 12 bases stayed unmatched. This CDR3 is CASSRYPSLAGTDTQYF. CDR3 nucleotides: TGTGCCAGCAGCCGCTACCCTTCACTAGCGGGCACAGATACGCAGTATTTT.

For the CDR3, the DNA is TGTGCCAGCAGTTTGAGGAACACTGAAGCTTTCTTT. As protein: CASSLRNTEAFF. V usage is TRBV12-3 or TRBV12-4 and J usage is TRBJ1-1; D is undetermined. CDR3 size: 12 residues. The ends were cut back, 3 bases at V and 1 base at J, with 3 bases in the middle.

The chain uses TRBV7-2 and TRBJ1-2; the D gene is possibly TRBD1 (5 bases). The CDR3 covers 13 residues. V was clipped by 3 bases and J by 2 bases, with 7 bases between them. CDR1 SGHTA and CDR2 FQGNSA come from the germline V gene. For the CDR3, the DNA is TGTGCCAGCAGCTTTAACAGGAACTATGGCTACACCTTC. It encodes CASSFNRNYGYTF.

The chain carries TRBV5-4 and TRBJ1-2, with 8 bases fitting TRBD1. Trimming cost V 2 bases and J 4 bases; bases outside gene matches: 10. The CDR3 sequence is 16 residues long. The germline V gene encodes CDR1 SGHNT and CDR2 YYREEE (reference sequence). CDR3 residues: CASSFPPPGQGYGYTF. CDR3 nucleotides: TGTGCCAGCAGCTTTCCCCCCCCCGGACAGGGCTATGGCTACACCTTC.

This sequence joins TRBV2 and TRBJ2-7; 7 bases are shared with TRBD2. Germline CDR1 is SNHLY and CDR2 is FYNNEI. V lost 8 bases and J lost 1; bases outside the gene matches: 11. The CDR3 covers 15 residues. CDR3 protein: CASSPTSSRSYEQYF. CDR3 nucleotides: TGTGCCAGCTCCCCGACTAGCTCGCGGTCCTACGAGCAGTACTTC. The variable domain in full, with the rest retrieved from reference TRBV2 and TRBJ2-7, is EPEVTQTPSHQVTQMGQEVILRCVPISNHLYFYWYRQILGQKVEFLVSFYNNEISEKSEIFDDQFSVERPDGSNFTLKIRSTKLEDSAMYFCASSPTSSRSYEQYFGPGTRLTVT.

The chain couples TRBV5-1 to TRBJ2-5; TRBD1 agrees at 9 bases. From germline, CDR1 is SGHRS and CDR2 YFSETQ. Germline trimming cut 4 bases from V and 3 bases from J; bases unmatched to any gene: 7. CDR3 size: 15 residues. The DNA of the CDR3 is TGCGCCAGCAGCGAGACCGGGACAGGGAAAGAGACCCAGTACTTC. Translating gives CASSETGTGKETQYF.

The chain is built from TRBV15 and TRBJ2-7, with 8 nucleotides matching TRBD2. The V gene end was trimmed by 2 bases and the J gene end by 3 bases; junction bases not matched to a gene: 3. The CDR3 is 14 residues long. Germline V gives CDR1 LNHNV, CDR2 YYDKDF (reference sequence). The CDR3 nucleotides read TGTGCCACCAGCAGATCCGGGACTAGCTACGAGCAGTACTTC. As protein: CATSRSGTSYEQYF. Full variable domain (missing parts from reference TRBV15 and TRBJ2-7): DAMVIQNPRYQVTQFGKPVTLSCSQTLNHNVMYWYQQKSSQAPKLLFHYYDKDFNNEADTPDNFQSRRPNTSFCFLDIRSPGLGDTAMYLCATSRSGTSYEQYFGPGTRLTVT.

This clone turned up a few times. The V call is TRBV10-1, the J call TRBJ2-1, with D possibly being TRBD2 (5 bases). Trimming removed 8 bases at V and 3 bases at J, with 11 bases between. CDR3 size: 13 residues. Germline lookup yields CDR1 WNHNN and CDR2 SYGVQD (reference sequence). This CDR3 is CASPRAYYNEQFF. The CDR3 nucleotides are TGCGCCAGCCCGAGGGCCTACTACAATGAGCAGTTCTTC.

The CDR3 DNA reads as TGTGCCAGCAGCCAATCGGGGTCCCCCGAGGGCGAGCAGTACTTC. Protein product: CASSQSGSPEGEQYF. J is TRBJ2-7 and V is TRBV16; the D gene is possibly TRBD2 (5 bases). Per the germline V gene, CDR1 is KGHSY and CDR2 is FQNENV. Deletions cut 0 bases from V and 6 bases from J, with 15 bases between. The CDR3 consists of 15 residues. The variable domain in full, with the rest retrieved from reference TRBV16 and TRBJ2-7, is GEEVAQTPKHLVRGEGQKAKLYCAPIKGHSYVFWYQQVLKNEFKFLISFQNENVFDETGMPKERFSAKCLPNSPCSLEIQATKLEDSAVYFCASSQSGSPEGEQYFGPGTRLTVT.

The V and J genes are TRBV13 and TRBJ2-7, with TRBD2 identical over 8 bases. Germline trimming cut 2 bases from V and 5 bases from J; bases unmatched to any gene: 8. Germline CDR1 is PRHDT and CDR2 is FYEKMQ (reference sequence). CDR3 size: 15 residues. The CDR3 DNA reads TGTGCCAGCAGCTTAAGGCCGGGAGGGCCCGACGAGCAGTACTTC. Translating it yields CASSLRPGGPDEQYF. Full variable domain (missing parts from reference TRBV13 and TRBJ2-7): AAGVIQSPRHLIKEKRETATLKCYPIPRHDTVYWYQQGPGQDPQFLISFYEKMQSDKGSIPDRFSAQQFSDYHSELNMSSLELGDSALYFCASSLRPGGPDEQYFGPGTRLTVT.

This chain joins TRBV30 and TRBJ1-1; possibly TRBD1 for D (5 bases). The CDR3 loop spans 11 amino acids. Germline values: CDR1 GTSNPN, CDR2 SVGIG (reference sequence). V gave up 6 bases and J gave up 4 bases, with 9 bases separating them. The CDR3 protein is CACQGSTEAFF. The DNA of the CDR3 is TGTGCCTGCCAGGGATCCACTGAAGCTTTCTTT.

V is TRBV30 and J is TRBJ2-3; 7 nucleotides match TRBD1. After removal of 3 bases from V and 2 bases from J, the junction contained 5 bases not matched to a gene. The CDR3 spans 14 residues. Per the germline V gene, CDR1 is GTSNPN and CDR2 is SVGIG (reference sequence). In DNA, the CDR3 is TGTGCCTGGAGACCCGGACAGGTCACAGATACGCAGTATTTT. Translation: CAWRPGQVTDTQYF.

The count of this clone is one. The J gene is TRBJ1-1, the V gene TRBV29-1; TRBD1 might be the D (6 bases). Trimming removed 4 bases from V and 0 bases from J, with 15 bases in between. Germline V CDR1 and CDR2: SQVTM, ANQGSEA. The CDR3 sequence is 15 residues long. CDR3 DNA: TGCAGCGTTGGCCCAAGGGGGTTCATGAACACTGAAGCTTTCTTT. Its protein is CSVGPRGFMNTEAFF. The variable domain in full, completed from reference TRBV29-1 and TRBJ1-1, reads SAVISQKPSRDICQRGTSLTIQCQVDSQVTMMFWYRQQPGQSLTLIATANQGSEATYESGFVIDKFPISRPNLTFSTLTVSNMSPEDSSIYLCSVGPRGFMNTEAFFGQGTRLTVV.

The chain has TRBV5-1 and TRBJ1-4, with D maybe TRBD1 (5 bases). Germline values: CDR1 SGHRS, CDR2 YFSETQ. The germline V and J ends were trimmed by 4 bases and 7 bases, with 17 bases remaining between them. CDR3 size: 15 residues. The CDR3 loop is CASSPGALGPEKLFF. CDR3 bases: TGCGCCAGCAGCCCTGGGGCCTTGGGGCCTGAAAAACTGTTTTTT.